These 8 T cell receptor beta chains were sequenced from one sample in a study of CD8 T cells in Susac syndrome. RNA was extracted with the RNeasy kit, and a quantity of 0.5 to 1 ug was reverse transcribed using random hexamers. One entry per CDR3 protein, called by TCRdb with MiXCR from the immunoSEQ multiplex PCR reads. The top ten clones hold under 0.12% of a sample with 200,000 to 300,000 distinct CDR3 sequences, 95% to 97% of them seen once. Sequencing input: CD4+ T cells from PBMCs. The receptors were sampled from a human donor with Susac syndrome.

The rearrangement links TRBV28 to TRBJ2-3, with a weak D call TRBD1 (5 bases). Trimming cost V 5 bases and J 6 bases, with 27 bases left between them. The CDR3 has 18 residues. Germline lookup yields CDR1 MDHEN and CDR2 SYDVKM. CDR3 nucleotide sequence: TGTGCCAGCAGTCCAAGTCGGTATAGGGGTTGGAATCCGGATACGCAGTATTTT. It is translated as CASSPSRYRGWNPDTQYF.

This clonotype was observed a handful of times. The chain joins TRBV13 to TRBJ2-7; 11 nucleotides line up with TRBD2. Per germline, CDR1 PRHDT and CDR2 FYEKMQ (reference sequence). V was pared by 3 bases and J by 6 bases, with 7 bases of the junction left unmatched. The CDR3 contains 15 residues. The CDR3 sequence: CASSFNTGLAGEQYF. CDR3 in DNA: TGTGCCAGCAGCTTCAATACCGGACTAGCGGGCGAGCAGTACTTC.

The chain employs TRBV29-1 and TRBJ2-1; 10 nucleotides match TRBD1. This CDR3 contains 17 residues. Germline CDR1 SQVTM, CDR2 ANQGSEA. Losses at the gene ends were 7 bases for V and 4 bases for J; bases not matched to a gene: 16. The CDR3 sequence: CSAEGWTGGTSYNEQFF. In DNA, the CDR3 is TGCAGCGCCGAAGGTTGGACAGGGGGAACGTCATACAATGAGCAGTTCTTC.

The rearrangement uses TRBV12-3 or TRBV12-4 and TRBJ2-7; either TRBD1 or TRBD2 may fit D (5 bases each). Trimming pared 3 bases from V and 5 bases from J, leaving 8 bases between. CDR3 length equals 12 residues. The DNA for the CDR3 is TGTGCCAGCAGTTTTGAGGGGAACGAGCAGTACTTC. Protein product: CASSFEGNEQYF.

The J gene is TRBJ2-2, the V gene TRBV5-4; the D is unclear. Trimming removed 0 bases from V and 5 bases from J, with 8 bases in between. The length of the CDR3 is 14 residues. CDR1 is SGHNT and CDR2 is YYREEE in the germline V gene (reference sequence). The chain's CDR3 is CASSLVMGTGELFF. The CDR3 coding sequence is TGTGCCAGCAGCTTGGTGATGGGGACCGGGGAGCTGTTTTTT.

V is TRBV7-2 and J is TRBJ2-1, with 8 nucleotides matching TRBD1. The length of the CDR3 is 15 residues. Trimming took 7 bases from V and 9 from J; bases not matched to a gene: 14. Germline lookup yields CDR1 SGHTA and CDR2 FQGNSA. CDR3 in amino acids: CASTRRLGQGSEQFF. For the CDR3, the DNA is TGTGCCAGCACCCGCCGGTTAGGACAGGGCAGTGAGCAGTTCTTC.

V and J are TRBV5-6 and TRBJ2-1; D ambiguous. V lost 5 bases and J 8 bases, leaving 14 bases between the germline ends. This CDR3 is built from 13 residues. Germline values: CDR1 SGHDT, CDR2 YYEEEE. This chain's CDR3 is CASRGEDGYEQFF. The CDR3 DNA follows: TGTGCCAGCAGAGGAGAGGACGGATATGAGCAGTTCTTC.

J is TRBJ1-2 and V is TRBV12-3 or TRBV12-4; TRBD1 matches at 11 bases. J gave up 8 bases and V 2 bases, and 13 bases lay outside the gene matches. The CDR3 consists of 17 residues. CDR3 in DNA: TGTGCCAGCAGTTTATTCCCGGGACAGGGGGACGGTTACGGCTACACCTTC. This codes for CASSLFPGQGDGYGYTF.